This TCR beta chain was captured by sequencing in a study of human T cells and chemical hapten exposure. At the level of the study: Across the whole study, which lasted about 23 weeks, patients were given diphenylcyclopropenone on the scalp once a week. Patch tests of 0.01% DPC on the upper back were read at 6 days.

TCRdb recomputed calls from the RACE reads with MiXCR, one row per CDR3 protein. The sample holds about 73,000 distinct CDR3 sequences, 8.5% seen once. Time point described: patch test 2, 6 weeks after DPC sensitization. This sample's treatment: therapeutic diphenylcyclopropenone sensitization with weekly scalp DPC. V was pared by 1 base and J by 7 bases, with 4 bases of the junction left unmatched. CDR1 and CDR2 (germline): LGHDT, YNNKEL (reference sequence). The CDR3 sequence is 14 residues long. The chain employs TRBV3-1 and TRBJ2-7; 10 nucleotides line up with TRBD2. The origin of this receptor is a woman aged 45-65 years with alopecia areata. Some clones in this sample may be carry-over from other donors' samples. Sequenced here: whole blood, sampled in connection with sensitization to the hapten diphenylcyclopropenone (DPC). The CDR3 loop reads CASSQVAGGGEQYF. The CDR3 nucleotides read TGTGCCAGCAGCCAAGTAGCGGGAGGCGGGGAGCAGTACTTC.